One sample yielded the 27 T cell receptor beta chains listed below, sequenced in a study of blood T cell repertoires in COVID-19. Measured with immunoSEQ multiplex PCR; TCRdb has only the in-frame clones, and not every one. The sample gives 120,000 or so clones, about 83% of which show up once; over 5% is in the top ten. Sequencing input: peripheral blood. The receptors here all came from a man at least 80 years old with active or convalescent COVID-19.

This clone was counted once. The chain uses TRBV10-3 and TRBJ1-1, with a possible D match to TRBD1 (5 bases). Germline V CDR1 and CDR2: ENHRY, SYGVKD. CDR3 length: 14 residues. The V and J ends lost 2 bases and 8 bases respectively, with 15 bases between them. In nucleotides, the CDR3 is TGTGCCATCAGTGAGGGCAGAGATGCAGGGGAAGCTTTCTTT. Protein product: CAISEGRDAGEAFF.

The rearrangement joins TRBV9 to TRBJ2-2; 10 bases fit TRBD2. There are 17 residues in the CDR3. The germline CDR1 and CDR2 sequences are SGDLS and YYNGEE. J lost 4 bases, V lost 1 base, and 7 bases had no gene match. This CDR3 reads CASSVLSGGASTGELFF. The CDR3 DNA follows: TGTGCCAGCAGCGTATTAAGCGGGGGGGCGAGCACCGGGGAGCTGTTTTTT.

The V gene is TRBV11-2, the J gene TRBJ2-5, with D uncertain. Trimming took 5 bases from V and 0 from J, leaving 13 bases between them. The length of the CDR3 is 15 residues. Germline loops: CDR1 SGHAT, CDR2 FQNNGV. Here the CDR3 DNA reads TGTGCCAGCAGCCCTGACATTATCAACCAAGAGACCCAGTACTTC. It is translated as CASSPDIINQETQYF.

The V and J genes are TRBV3-1 (or the pseudogene TRBV3-2) and TRBJ2-1, with D unresolved. CDR3 length: 13 residues. Germline V lookup: CDR1 LGHDT, CDR2 YNNKEL (reference sequence). V lost 1 base and J 7 bases, leaving 8 bases between the germline ends. The CDR3 sequence is CASSQGERNEQFF. The CDR3 DNA is TGTGCCAGCAGCCAAGGAGAGAGGAATGAGCAGTTCTTC.

The V call is TRBV6-2 or TRBV6-3, the J call TRBJ2-7; TRBD2 matches 11 bases. Germline values: CDR1 MNHEY, CDR2 SVGEGT. With 6 bases clipped from V and 7 bases from J, the junction kept 5 bases outside the gene matches. This CDR3 region has 13 residues. The chain's CDR3 is CASSLAGGLEQYF. The CDR3 DNA sequence: TGTGCCAGCAGCTTAGCGGGGGGGCTGGAGCAGTACTTC.

V and J are TRBV6-2 or TRBV6-3 and TRBJ1-5; TRBD1 might be the D (6 bases). The CDR3 contains 15 residues. With 6 bases removed from V and 3 bases from J, the gap between germline ends came to 15 bases. Germline lookup yields CDR1 MNHEY and CDR2 SVGEGT. CDR3: CASSNLQGSNQPQHF. The CDR3 nucleotides read TGTGCCAGCAGCAACCTACAGGGCTCCAATCAGCCCCAGCATTTT.

CDR3 in amino acids: CASTSGGWQPQHF. The CDR3 nucleotides are TGTGCCAGCACGTCGGGGGGCTGGCAGCCCCAGCATTTT. V is TRBV28 and J is TRBJ1-5; D is perhaps TRBD1 (6 bases). CDR1 is MDHEN, CDR2 SYDVKM, per germline. The ends were cut back, 7 bases at V and 7 bases at J, with 14 bases in the middle. The CDR3 covers 13 residues.

The chain is built from TRBV2 and TRBJ1-2; 9 bases fit TRBD1. V lost 6 bases to trimming and J lost 6 bases; unmatched junction nucleotides: 2. This CDR3 comprises 12 residues. Germline V gene data show CDR1 as SNHLY and CDR2 as FYNNEI. Here the CDR3 DNA reads TGTGCCAGCAGGGACAGGGGCAATGGCTACACCTTC. This sequence encodes CASRDRGNGYTF.

This clone has only one observation. The chain employs TRBV9 and TRBJ2-5; D is possibly TRBD1 (6 bases). This CDR3 has 17 residues. The V gene's germline CDR1 is SGDLS and CDR2 YYNGEE. The V gene lost 0 bases and the J gene lost 0 bases, with 15 bases spanning the gap. The CDR3 loop reads CASSVGWGLGYQETQYF. Written as DNA, the CDR3 is TGTGCCAGCAGCGTAGGTTGGGGGCTGGGGTACCAAGAGACCCAGTACTTC.

The chain combines TRBV30 with TRBJ2-3, with 8 bases that match TRBD2. The CDR3 has 14 residues. J gave up 3 bases and V 1 base, and 3 bases lay outside the gene matches. Germline V CDR1 and CDR2: GTSNPN, SVGIG (reference sequence). The CDR3: CAWSASGGTDTQYF. The CDR3 nucleotides read TGTGCCTGGAGTGCGAGCGGGGGTACAGATACGCAGTATTTT.

This clone was observed a few times. The rearrangement links TRBV18 to TRBJ2-5; a possible D gene is TRBD2 (6 bases). The germline CDR1 and CDR2 sequences are KGHSH and LQKENI. CDR3 length equals 14 residues. Trimming left V 1 base short and J 4 bases short, with 10 bases between. The CDR3 protein is CASSPLGEAETQYF. For the CDR3, the DNA is TGTGCCAGCTCACCACTCGGGGAGGCAGAGACCCAGTACTTC.

The rearrangement uses TRBV7-2 and TRBJ2-5; D is ambiguous. This CDR3 is 13 amino acids long. Trimming removed 2 bases at V and 2 bases at J, with 6 bases between. The V gene's germline CDR1 is SGHTA and CDR2 FQGNSA. Here the CDR3 reads CASSLNRQETQYF. The CDR3 DNA reads as TGTGCCAGCAGCTTAAACAGACAAGAGACCCAGTACTTC. Supplemented by reference TRBV7-2 and TRBJ2-5, the full variable domain reads GAGVSQSPSNKVTEKGKDVELRCDPISGHTALYWYRQSLGQGLEFLIYFQGNSAPDKSGLPSDRFSAERTGGSVSTLTIQRTQQEDSAVYLCASSLNRQETQYFGPGTRLLVL.

The rearrangement links TRBV7-8 to TRBJ1-1, with D possibly TRBD1 on 6 matching bases. CDR3 size: 14 residues. Germline V gene data show CDR1 as SGHVS and CDR2 as FQNEAQ. Trimming stripped 3 bases from V and 6 bases from J, with 14 bases between. The CDR3 bases are TGTGCCAGCAGCTTTGCCCAGGGGAGGGCTGAAGCTTTCTTT. Protein: CASSFAQGRAEAFF.

The chain employs TRBV6-5 and TRBJ1-1, with a weak D call TRBD1 (5 bases). V was clipped by 0 bases and J by 4 bases, with 9 bases between them. The V gene's germline CDR1 is MNHEY and CDR2 SVGAGI. This CDR3 contains 14 residues. CDR3 DNA: TGTGCCAGCAGTTACTCGGGGGAGGCCACTGAAGCTTTCTTT. This sequence encodes CASSYSGEATEAFF.

The gene calls are TRBV27 and TRBJ2-7; D perhaps matches TRBD2 (5 bases). Germline assignment: CDR1 MNHEY and CDR2 SMNVEV (reference sequence). The CDR3 spans 14 residues. Trimming took off 0 bases at V and 1 base at J, with 7 bases between the two ends. For the CDR3, the DNA is TGTGCCAGCAGTTTATCTACGGGGTCCTACGAGCAGTACTTC. Its protein product is CASSLSTGSYEQYF.

The chain carries TRBV6-5 and TRBJ1-1; D is unclear. CDR3 length: 12 residues. The V gene lost 8 bases and the J gene lost 3 bases, with 10 bases spanning the gap. The germline V gene encodes CDR1 MNHEY and CDR2 SVGAGI. The CDR3 is CASERLDTEAFF. The CDR3 DNA reads as TGTGCCAGCGAACGGTTGGACACTGAAGCTTTCTTT.

The V and J genes are TRBV12-3 or TRBV12-4 and TRBJ2-7; maybe TRBD2 (7 bases). V was cut by 6 bases and J by 5 bases, with 14 bases left in between. The CDR3 has 13 residues. CDR3 amino acids: CASRPAGAHEQYF. The CDR3 DNA is TGTGCCAGCAGGCCCGCGGGGGCCCACGAGCAGTACTTC.

The chain is built from TRBV19 and TRBJ1-1; D is uncertain. V was clipped by 6 bases and J by 3 bases, with 23 bases between them. The germline V gene encodes CDR1 LNHDA and CDR2 SQIVND (reference sequence). The CDR3 is 17 residues long. The CDR3 protein is CASSPGGVIFRDTEAFF. In nucleotides, the CDR3 is TGTGCCAGTAGCCCCGGCGGGGTCATCTTTCGGGACACTGAAGCTTTCTTT.

This clone was observed a handful of times. V gene TRBV28 combines with J gene TRBJ2-2; 10 bases map to TRBD2. The germline V gene encodes CDR1 MDHEN and CDR2 SYDVKM. V dropped 8 bases and J dropped 7; count of bases not matched to a gene: 7. The CDR3 loop spans 14 amino acids. The CDR3 loop reads CASASGGASGELFF. Written as DNA, the CDR3 is TGTGCCAGCGCCAGCGGGGGGGCTAGCGGGGAGCTGTTTTTT.

The rearrangement links TRBV6-5 to TRBJ1-1; TRBD1 agrees at 11 bases. This CDR3 is 14 amino acids long. CDR1 and CDR2 from the germline V gene are MNHEY and SVGAGI. Losses at the gene ends were 7 bases for V and 5 bases for J; bases not matched to a gene: 6. This CDR3 reads CASTHGQGATEAFF. CDR3 sequence (DNA): TGTGCCAGCACCCACGGACAGGGGGCTACTGAAGCTTTCTTT.

This sequence joins TRBV7-2 and TRBJ2-1; no clear D. V dropped 1 base and J dropped 10 bases, with 8 bases sitting between them. The CDR3 spans 12 residues. Germline V gene lookup returns CDR1 SGHTA and CDR2 FQGNSA. The CDR3 protein is CASSLDQSEQFF. CDR3 bases: TGTGCCAGCAGCTTAGACCAGTCAGAGCAGTTCTTC.

The gene calls are TRBV5-8 and TRBJ1-2; 8 bases are shared with TRBD1. Germline V gene data show CDR1 as SGHTS and CDR2 as YDEGEE. The CDR3 consists of 15 residues. Trimming cost V 0 bases and J 1 base; bases outside gene matches: 2. The CDR3 here is CASSLGRGLNYGYTF. As DNA, the CDR3 is TGTGCCAGCAGCTTGGGCAGGGGGCTTAACTATGGCTACACCTTC.

The chain carries TRBV2 and TRBJ1-2; 7 bases are shared with TRBD1. The CDR3 contains 14 residues. Germline-derived CDR1 and CDR2 are SNHLY and FYNNEI. V was clipped by 3 bases and J by 7 bases; unmatched bases: 8. CDR3 in DNA: TGTGCCAGCAGTGAGGACAGGCCCCTTGGTGGCTACACCTTC. This sequence encodes CASSEDRPLGGYTF.

In its sample, this clone was seen once. V usage is TRBV5-6 and J usage is TRBJ1-2; no definite D call. The CDR3 consists of 14 residues. V lost 1 base, J lost 1 base, and 8 bases lay in between. Germline assignment: CDR1 SGHDT and CDR2 YYEEEE. The DNA for the CDR3 is TGTGCCAGCAGCTTGTTTAGGAGTAACTATGGCTACACCTTC. It yields the protein CASSLFRSNYGYTF. Based on the CDR3 plus reference TRBV5-6 and TRBJ1-2, the full variable domain is DAGVTQSPTHLIKTRGQQVTLRCSPKSGHDTVSWYQQALGQGPQFIFQYYEEEERQRGNFPDRFSGHQFPNYSSELNVNALLLGDSALYLCASSLFRSNYGYTFGSGTRLTVV.

V usage is TRBV7-2 and J usage is TRBJ1-1; no firm D call. The V gene lost 3 bases and the J gene lost 2 bases, with 13 bases spanning the gap. The length of the CDR3 is 15 residues. Germline V CDR1 and CDR2: SGHTA, FQGNSA. CDR3 sequence: CASSLTAQENTEAFF. In DNA form, the CDR3 reads TGTGCCAGCAGCTTGACGGCCCAGGAAAACACTGAAGCTTTCTTT.

V is TRBV4-1 and J is TRBJ1-6, with D maybe TRBD1 (6 bases). Germline V gives CDR1 MGHRA, CDR2 YSYEKL. V was trimmed by 1 base and J by 9 bases, leaving 10 bases between them. This CDR3 is 14 amino acids long. The CDR3 DNA reads as TGCGCCAGCAGCCAAGCCGGACAGTTTTCACCCCTCCACTTT. Encoded protein: CASSQAGQFSPLHF.

The V gene is TRBV27, the J gene TRBJ2-3, with TRBD1 matching over 7 bases. This CDR3 spans 13 amino acids. Germline V lookup: CDR1 MNHEY, CDR2 SMNVEV (reference sequence). Trimming took 7 bases from V and 5 from J; bases not matched to a gene: 6. Here the CDR3 reads CASTGQALDTQYF. The CDR3 nucleotides read TGTGCCAGCACAGGACAGGCTCTAGATACGCAGTATTTT.